This T cell receptor beta chain came from a study of shared clonotypes between healthy human individuals. This CDR3 has 16 residues. Looked up from germline, CDR1 is KGHSH and CDR2 is LQKENI. With 0 bases removed from V and 3 bases from J, the gap between germline ends came to 14 bases. Comment on this clone: What it recognizes is unknown.

Clones were read by immunoSEQ multiplex PCR, and TCRdb kept only the in-frame ones, dropping some. Of about 2.4 million clones in the sample, approximately 90% are singletons; the top ten hold 0.14%. Study results and limitations: Limited genetic and exposure-history diversity came from having few donors.

The gene calls are TRBV18 and TRBJ1-2; D is unclear. The TCR sequence derives from a man aged 18 to 35 in good health. Sequenced material: naive CD4+ T cells sorted from blood. The subset denotes: CD45RA+ positively selected. CDR3 DNA: TGTGCCAGCTCACCACCACCCCCCAAGGTGGACTATGGCTACACCTTC. This sequence encodes CASSPPPPKVDYGYTF. Using reference TRBV18 and TRBJ1-2 for the parts outside the CDR3, the full variable domain is NAGVMQNPRHLVRRRGQEARLRCSPMKGHSHVYWYRQLPEEGLKFMVYLQKENIIDESGMPKERFSAEFPKEGPSILRIQQVVRGDSAAYFCASSPPPPKVDYGYTFGSGTRLTVV.